The 17 T cell receptor beta chains in this list originate from one sample, sequenced in a study of T cell repertoires in aging, cancer and after chemotherapy. TCR beta rearrangements were amplified from peripheral blood genomic DNA. Rearranged V-D-J TRB sequences were amplified with a mixed TRB-A/B primer pool. TCRdb analysed the multiplex PCR reads with MiXCR anew, one entry per CDR3 protein. Of some 9,000 distinct CDR3 sequences in the sample, 45% to 65% are singletons; the top ten hold around 21%. Sequenced material: blood. Source of these receptors: a human donor in good health.

The chain employs TRBV20-1 and TRBJ2-7; D gene ambiguous. V shed 3 bases and J shed 6 bases, with 21 bases lying between them. This CDR3 is built from 15 residues. CDR1 and CDR2 from the germline V gene are DFQATT and SNEGSKA (reference sequence). The CDR3 reads CSARGALSRNGEQYF. The CDR3 bases are TGCAGTGCTAGGGGCGCCCTCTCCCGAAATGGCGAGCAGTACTTC.

The chain is built from TRBV5-6 and TRBJ2-2, with D perhaps TRBD1 (6 bases). CDR1 and CDR2 from the germline V gene are SGHDT and YYEEEE. CDR3 length: 13 residues. V dropped 4 bases and J dropped 5 bases, with 9 bases sitting between them. This CDR3 reads CASSKQGTGELFF. The CDR3 nucleotides read TGTGCCAGCAGCAAACAGGGTACCGGGGAGCTGTTTTTT.

This clonotype has just one count. This chain links TRBV5-6 with TRBJ2-1; no firm D call. The CDR3 spans 17 residues. Germline CDR1 and CDR2: SGHDT and YYEEEE. V lost 0 bases, J lost 4 bases, and 17 bases lay in between. The CDR3 loop is CASSLGPPGSLYNEQFF. As DNA, the CDR3 is TGTGCCAGCAGCTTGGGGCCCCCGGGCTCCTTATACAATGAGCAGTTCTTC.

This rearrangement joins TRBV6-6 to TRBJ1-5, with D possibly matching TRBD1 (5 bases). There are 14 residues in the CDR3. V was trimmed by 6 bases and J by 2 bases, leaving 11 bases between them. The V gene's germline CDR1 is MNHNY and CDR2 SVGAGI (reference sequence). The CDR3 spells CASRGTGGNQPQHF. CDR3 bases: TGTGCCAGCAGGGGGACGGGAGGCAATCAGCCCCAGCATTTT.

The J gene is TRBJ1-5, the V gene TRBV18; D might be TRBD1 (5 bases). The germline gives CDR1 KGHSH, CDR2 LQKENI. V gave up 3 bases and J gave up 2 bases, with 11 bases separating them. The CDR3 extends over 15 amino acids. The CDR3 sequence: CASSPKVGGNQPQHF. DNA for the CDR3: TGTGCCAGCTCACCGAAGGTGGGGGGCAATCAGCCCCAGCATTTT.

The chain combines TRBV12-3 or TRBV12-4 with TRBJ2-4; tentatively, D is TRBD2 (5 bases). The CDR3 totals 15 residues. Deletions cut 1 base from V and 0 bases from J, with 7 bases between. The DNA for the CDR3 is TGTGCCAGCAGTTTAGGGGGAGTAGCCAAAAACATTCAGTACTTC. It specifies CASSLGGVAKNIQYF.

The chain is built from TRBV5-6 and TRBJ2-2; tentatively, D is TRBD1 (5 bases). Trimming removed 2 bases from V and 4 bases from J, with 12 bases in between. The CDR3 is made up of 15 amino acids. Germline CDR1 is SGHDT and CDR2 is YYEEEE. CDR3 nucleotide sequence: TGTGCCAGCAGCTTCGAGTCAGGGTCCACCGGGGAGCTGTTTTTT. It specifies CASSFESGSTGELFF.

This clonotype was detected a few times. This chain uses TRBV6-4 with TRBJ2-3; the match to TRBD2 covers 8 bases. V lost 3 bases and J lost 5; bases outside the gene matches: 7. The CDR3 length is 15 residues. The germline V gene has CDR1 MRHNA and CDR2 SNTAGT. CDR3 loop: CASSEAGEGGDTQYF. As DNA, the CDR3 is TGTGCCAGCAGTGAAGCGGGAGAGGGGGGAGATACGCAGTATTTT.

This clonotype appeared a few times. V usage is TRBV15 and J usage is TRBJ2-1, with TRBD2 matching over 12 bases. Germline-derived CDR1 and CDR2 are LNHNV and YYDKDF (reference sequence). V was clipped by 4 bases and J by 5 bases; unmatched bases: 9. The CDR3 is 17 amino acids. The CDR3 region is CATSKLAGGLGDNEQFF. The CDR3 region has the DNA TGTGCCACCAGCAAGCTAGCGGGGGGGCTTGGGGACAATGAGCAGTTCTTC.

The CDR3 DNA follows: TGTGCCAGCAGCCAAACTACAGGGCCCACAGATACGCAGTATTTT. Protein: CASSQTTGPTDTQYF. The rearrangement links TRBV6-5 to TRBJ2-3; D perhaps matches TRBD1 (6 bases). Trimming removed 6 bases at V and 2 bases at J, with 15 bases between. This CDR3 is built from 15 residues. Germline V CDR1 and CDR2: MNHEY, SVGAGI.

The chain is built from TRBV5-4 and TRBJ1-4, with D unclear. Trimming removed 4 bases from V and 8 bases from J, with 18 bases in between. CDR3 size: 15 residues. CDR1 is SGHNT, CDR2 YYREEE, per germline (reference sequence). This chain's CDR3 is CASSRSGTFGEKLFF. CDR3 nucleotide sequence: TGTGCCAGCAGCCGTTCAGGAACGTTCGGGGAAAAACTGTTTTTT.

V usage is TRBV30 and J usage is TRBJ2-7; unclear D gene. Germline CDR1 and CDR2: GTSNPN and SVGIG (reference sequence). This CDR3 has 13 residues. Trimming took 3 bases from V and 0 from J, leaving 9 bases between them. CDR3 protein: CAWRGKSSYEQYF. CDR3 sequence (DNA): TGTGCCTGGAGGGGTAAGAGCTCCTACGAGCAGTACTTC.

The chain links TRBV12-3 or TRBV12-4 to TRBJ1-2; tentatively, D is TRBD1 (5 bases). The V gene lost 7 bases and the J gene lost 5 bases, with 17 bases spanning the gap. This CDR3 is 14 amino acids long. Here the CDR3 reads CASTDWGSLYGYTF. The CDR3 nucleotides read TGTGCCAGCACCGATTGGGGCAGCCTGTATGGCTACACCTTC.

This clonotype was detected only a few times. The CDR3 reads CATSRDILNTEAFF. The DNA for the CDR3 is TGTGCCACCAGCAGAGATATTCTGAACACTGAAGCTTTCTTT. The rearrangement links TRBV15 to TRBJ1-1; D gene uncertain. In germline, CDR1 is LNHNV, CDR2 YYDKDF (reference sequence). With 0 bases removed from V and 0 bases from J, the gap between germline ends came to 5 bases. This CDR3 spans 14 amino acids.

The V gene is TRBV7-6, the J gene TRBJ2-5; D is perhaps TRBD1 (6 bases). Trimming took 3 bases from V and 4 from J, leaving 15 bases between them. From germline, CDR1 is SGHVS and CDR2 FNYEAQ. CDR3 length: 15 residues. The CDR3 loop reads CASSFLVRTVETQYF. CDR3 bases: TGTGCCAGCAGCTTCTTAGTAAGGACAGTAGAGACCCAGTACTTC.

J is TRBJ2-6 and V is TRBV6-5; D is unresolved. From germline, CDR1 is MNHEY and CDR2 SVGAGI. This CDR3 has 16 residues. V was clipped by 2 bases and J by 2 bases, with 10 bases between them. Here the CDR3 reads CASSYPTTTGANVLTF. DNA for the CDR3: TGTGCCAGCAGTTACCCAACCACTACTGGGGCCAACGTCCTGACTTTC.

V is TRBV18 and J is TRBJ2-3, with D unclear. Germline V gene sequence: CDR1 KGHSH, CDR2 LQKENI. This CDR3 region has 13 residues. The V gene lost 3 bases and the J gene lost 10 bases, with 14 bases spanning the gap. CDR3 sequence reads: CASSPPTRYAQYF. The CDR3 DNA sequence: TGTGCCAGCTCACCTCCTACCCGTTATGCGCAGTATTTT.